This passage covers 25 T cell receptor beta chains from one sample sequenced in a study of blood T cell repertoires in COVID-19. TCRdb keeps only in-frame clones here, not all; method: immunoSEQ multiplex PCR. Of some 80,000 clones in the sample, about four fifths were seen once. The sequenced sample consisted of peripheral blood. Receptors originate from a woman over 75 with active or convalescent COVID-19.

The chain uses TRBV9 and TRBJ1-3, with 9 bases lining up with TRBD1. Germline-derived CDR1 and CDR2 are SGDLS and YYNGEE. The CDR3 contains 17 residues. The junction had 7 bases not matched to a gene; V was cut back by 3 bases and J by 0 bases. The CDR3 loop reads CASSATGTGTSGNTIYF. CDR3 nucleotide sequence: TGTGCCAGCAGCGCGACCGGGACAGGGACCTCTGGAAACACCATATATTTT.

The chain links TRBV5-5 to TRBJ2-6; D remains ambiguous. Germline CDR1 and CDR2: SGHKS and YYEKEE (reference sequence). The ends were cut back, 3 bases at V and 0 bases at J, with 7 bases in the middle. This CDR3 is built from 15 residues. The CDR3 coding sequence is TGTGCCAGCAGCTCTCACTCCTCTGGGGCCAACGTCCTGACTTTC. Amino acid sequence: CASSSHSSGANVLTF.

CDR3: CASSSGSLGYGYTF. The CDR3 region has the DNA TGCGCCAGCAGCTCGGGTAGCCTTGGCTATGGCTACACCTTC. The gene calls are TRBV5-1 and TRBJ1-2; D unresolved. Germline CDR1 is SGHRS and CDR2 is YFSETQ. The CDR3 sequence is 14 residues long. The ends were cut back, 3 bases at V and 4 bases at J, with 13 bases in the middle.

The J gene is TRBJ1-2, the V gene TRBV5-1; 9 positions match TRBD1. The ends lost 2 bases at V and 5 bases at J; junction bases unmatched: 1. The CDR3 runs to 13 residues. CDR1 is SGHRS and CDR2 is YFSETQ in the germline V gene. CDR3 nucleotides: TGCGCCAGCAGCTTTGGGACAGGGTATGGCTACACCTTC. It encodes CASSFGTGYGYTF.

This chain links TRBV4-3 with TRBJ2-1; 7 bases agree with TRBD1. V was pared by 0 bases and J by 4 bases, with 3 bases of the junction left unmatched. CDR1 LGHNA and CDR2 YSLEER come from the germline V gene. CDR3 length equals 15 residues. The CDR3 DNA reads TGCGCCAGCAGCCAAGATCGGGGACAGTACAATGAGCAGTTCTTC. This gives the protein CASSQDRGQYNEQFF.

V is TRBV10-3 and J is TRBJ2-7; D might be TRBD2 (5 bases). The germline gives CDR1 ENHRY, CDR2 SYGVKD. Trimming pared 11 bases from V and 2 bases from J, leaving 19 bases between. CDR3 size: 14 residues. The DNA for the CDR3 is TGTGCCTCGGGGTCTAGCACAACCCCCTACGAGCAGTACTTC. The encoded protein is CASGSSTTPYEQYF.

A few counts support this clone. The J gene is TRBJ1-1, the V gene TRBV5-4, with 10 bases matching TRBD1. The J segment lost 1 base and the V segment lost 0 bases, leaving 3 bases of the junction unmatched. Germline V gives CDR1 SGHNT, CDR2 YYREEE (reference sequence). The CDR3 length is 16 residues. The CDR3 is CASSLAGTGANTEAFF. CDR3 in DNA: TGTGCCAGCAGCTTGGCCGGGACAGGGGCGAACACTGAAGCTTTCTTT.

The chain couples TRBV5-5 to TRBJ2-5; D perhaps matches TRBD2 (6 bases). The CDR3 is 13 residues long. Germline V gene data show CDR1 as SGHKS and CDR2 as YYEKEE (reference sequence). Trimming shortened V by 4 bases and J by 2 bases, and 9 bases separated the two germline ends. The CDR3 DNA sequence: TGTGCCAGCAGCGTGGGACTTCAAGAGACCCAGTACTTC. It translates to CASSVGLQETQYF.

J is TRBJ1-4 and V is TRBV4-3, with no clear D. CDR1 LGHNA and CDR2 YSLEER come from the germline V gene. The V end was cut by 0 bases, the J end by 7 bases, with 12 bases between. This CDR3 region has 15 residues. The CDR3 is CASSQEGPPGEKLFF. In nucleotides, the CDR3 is TGCGCCAGCAGCCAAGAGGGCCCGCCTGGTGAAAAACTGTTTTTT.

The gene calls are TRBV5-6 and TRBJ2-5; possibly TRBD1 for D (6 bases). This CDR3 is 16 amino acids long. Germline V lookup: CDR1 SGHDT, CDR2 YYEEEE. The ends were cut back, 3 bases at V and 5 bases at J, with 20 bases in the middle. The CDR3 region has the DNA TGTGCCAGCAGCTCCCCCACAGGGCCCCGAGGGGAGACCCAGTACTTC. Its translation: CASSSPTGPRGETQYF.

The V and J genes are TRBV28 and TRBJ2-3, with D possibly TRBD2 on 5 matching bases. The CDR3 length is 13 residues. The germline V gene has CDR1 MDHEN and CDR2 SYDVKM. The germline V and J ends were trimmed by 6 bases and 6 bases, with 13 bases remaining between them. CDR3 bases: TGTGCCAGCAGCGGTGGGAGTGGGGATACGCAGTATTTT. It specifies CASSGGSGDTQYF.

V usage is TRBV29-1 and J usage is TRBJ1-1; D is undetermined. The CDR3 is made up of 12 amino acids. Trimming removed 3 bases at V and 4 bases at J, with 9 bases between. Germline V gene data show CDR1 as SQVTM and CDR2 as ANQGSEA. In nucleotides, the CDR3 is TGCAGCGTTGATCGGGAGACCACTGAAGCTTTCTTT. This gives the protein CSVDRETTEAFF.

This chain connects TRBV24-1 to TRBJ2-3; D unresolved. Germline V lookup: CDR1 KGHDR, CDR2 SFDVKD. The V and J ends lost 4 bases and 2 bases respectively, with 6 bases between them. This CDR3 is 13 amino acids long. The CDR3 nucleotides read TGTGCCACCAGTGACTACTACACAGATACGCAGTATTTT. Translating it yields CATSDYYTDTQYF.

The chain employs TRBV9 and TRBJ2-2, with TRBD2 matching over 7 bases. J was trimmed by 5 bases and V by 4 bases; bases with no gene match: 11. The length of the CDR3 is 16 residues. Germline V lookup: CDR1 SGDLS, CDR2 YYNGEE. The chain's CDR3 is CASSPYGGRVTGELFF. CDR3 nucleotide sequence: TGTGCCAGCAGCCCTTATGGTGGGAGGGTAACCGGGGAGCTGTTTTTT.

J is TRBJ2-7 and V is TRBV6-5; the D gene is possibly TRBD2 (5 bases). This CDR3 has 14 amino acids. With 3 bases removed from V and 4 bases from J, the gap between germline ends came to 13 bases. CDR1 is MNHEY and CDR2 is SVGAGI in the germline V gene. The CDR3 bases are TGTGCCAGCAGTTATGGTAACAGCGGATACGAGCAGTACTTC. Amino acids: CASSYGNSGYEQYF.

The chain uses TRBV5-1 and TRBJ2-3; 7 bases align to TRBD2. Germline CDR1 is SGHRS and CDR2 is YFSETQ. V dropped 4 bases and J dropped 0; count of bases not matched to a gene: 11. CDR3 length: 17 amino acids. For the CDR3, the DNA is TGCGCCAGCAGCCCATCCTCTAGCGGCACTAGCACAGATACGCAGTATTTT. Translating gives CASSPSSSGTSTDTQYF.

The chain combines TRBV9 with TRBJ2-1, with 8 bases fitting TRBD2. Trimming removed 0 bases from V and 10 bases from J; junction bases left unmatched: 15. The CDR3 totals 17 residues. The germline V gene has CDR1 SGDLS and CDR2 YYNGEE. Here the CDR3 reads CASSVVGSGTPKGEQFF. CDR3 DNA sequence: TGTGCCAGCAGCGTAGTTGGTAGCGGGACGCCCAAGGGCGAGCAGTTCTTC.

J is TRBJ2-1 and V is TRBV7-6; TRBD1 matches at 8 bases. Germline loops: CDR1 SGHVS, CDR2 FNYEAQ. Trimming cost V 5 bases and J 6 bases; bases outside gene matches: 12. The CDR3 extends over 16 amino acids. The CDR3 region is CASSDYRTGSRNEQFF. DNA of the CDR3: TGTGCCAGCAGCGACTACCGGACAGGGTCCCGCAATGAGCAGTTCTTC.

This rearrangement joins TRBV7-6 to TRBJ2-2; a weak D match, TRBD2 (6 bases). Deletions cut 4 bases from V and 7 bases from J, with 16 bases between. The CDR3 sequence is 15 residues long. Germline-derived CDR1 and CDR2 are SGHVS and FNYEAQ. The CDR3 bases are TGTGCCAGCAGCTGGGGCGGGGCGAGCGGCGGGGAGCTGTTTTTT. Translating gives CASSWGGASGGELFF.

CDR3 loop: CASSDGQGETEAFF. Here the CDR3 DNA reads TGTGCCAGCAGTGACGGACAGGGCGAAACTGAAGCTTTCTTT. The chain uses TRBV7-8 and TRBJ1-1; TRBD1 matches 8 bases. From germline, CDR1 is SGHVS and CDR2 FQNEAQ. The ends lost 6 bases at V and 5 bases at J; junction bases unmatched: 8. CDR3 size: 14 residues. Using reference TRBV7-8 and TRBJ1-1 for the parts outside the CDR3, the full variable domain is GAGVSQSPRYKVAKRGQDVALRCDPISGHVSLFWYQQALGQGPEFLTYFQNEAQLDKSGLPSDRFFAERPEGSVSTLKIQRTQQEDSAVYLCASSDGQGETEAFFGQGTRLTVV.

The chain couples TRBV11-3 to TRBJ1-1, with D possibly being TRBD1 (6 bases). V shed 5 bases and J shed 6 bases, with 13 bases lying between them. The CDR3 covers 13 residues. In germline, CDR1 is SGHNT, CDR2 YENEEA. CDR3 sequence: CASSAYEGAEAFF. CDR3 DNA: TGTGCCAGCAGCGCCTATGAGGGGGCTGAAGCTTTCTTT.

This chain joins TRBV19 and TRBJ1-2, with 9 nucleotides matching TRBD1. This CDR3 has 14 residues. Trimming cost V 3 bases and J 4 bases; bases outside gene matches: 3. The V gene's germline CDR1 is LNHDA and CDR2 SQIVND (reference sequence). Here the CDR3 reads CASSIDRGSYGYTF. The CDR3 DNA reads TGTGCCAGTAGTATCGACAGGGGGTCCTATGGCTACACCTTC.

This clone was found a few times. CDR3 DNA: TGTGCCAGCAGCCGCCCCCCACCTTTCCGGGGGACCCAGTACTTC. Protein: CASSRPPPFRGTQYF. The V gene is TRBV6-5, the J gene TRBJ2-5; weak D call: TRBD2 (5 bases). The CDR3 has 15 amino acids. With 6 bases removed from V and 7 bases from J, the gap between germline ends came to 21 bases. From germline, CDR1 is MNHEY and CDR2 SVGAGI.

This clone was recorded once. The genes are TRBV6-6 and TRBJ2-6; TRBD1 is a possible D gene (6 bases). The CDR3 has 15 amino acids. CDR1 MNHNY and CDR2 SVGAGI come from the germline V gene (reference sequence). V dropped 5 bases and J dropped 6 bases, with 14 bases sitting between them. CDR3 bases: TGTGCCAGCAGTCGGAAGACAGGTGCGGCCAACGTCCTGACTTTC. It yields the protein CASSRKTGAANVLTF.

V is TRBV7-2 and J is TRBJ2-3, with D possibly TRBD2 on 6 matching bases. V lost 4 bases and J lost 4, with 12 bases in between. Germline V CDR1 and CDR2: SGHTA, FQGNSA. The CDR3 loop spans 14 amino acids. CDR3 DNA sequence: TGTGCCAGCAGCTCCCTTGGCGGGGCAGATACGCAGTATTTT. Its protein product is CASSSLGGADTQYF.